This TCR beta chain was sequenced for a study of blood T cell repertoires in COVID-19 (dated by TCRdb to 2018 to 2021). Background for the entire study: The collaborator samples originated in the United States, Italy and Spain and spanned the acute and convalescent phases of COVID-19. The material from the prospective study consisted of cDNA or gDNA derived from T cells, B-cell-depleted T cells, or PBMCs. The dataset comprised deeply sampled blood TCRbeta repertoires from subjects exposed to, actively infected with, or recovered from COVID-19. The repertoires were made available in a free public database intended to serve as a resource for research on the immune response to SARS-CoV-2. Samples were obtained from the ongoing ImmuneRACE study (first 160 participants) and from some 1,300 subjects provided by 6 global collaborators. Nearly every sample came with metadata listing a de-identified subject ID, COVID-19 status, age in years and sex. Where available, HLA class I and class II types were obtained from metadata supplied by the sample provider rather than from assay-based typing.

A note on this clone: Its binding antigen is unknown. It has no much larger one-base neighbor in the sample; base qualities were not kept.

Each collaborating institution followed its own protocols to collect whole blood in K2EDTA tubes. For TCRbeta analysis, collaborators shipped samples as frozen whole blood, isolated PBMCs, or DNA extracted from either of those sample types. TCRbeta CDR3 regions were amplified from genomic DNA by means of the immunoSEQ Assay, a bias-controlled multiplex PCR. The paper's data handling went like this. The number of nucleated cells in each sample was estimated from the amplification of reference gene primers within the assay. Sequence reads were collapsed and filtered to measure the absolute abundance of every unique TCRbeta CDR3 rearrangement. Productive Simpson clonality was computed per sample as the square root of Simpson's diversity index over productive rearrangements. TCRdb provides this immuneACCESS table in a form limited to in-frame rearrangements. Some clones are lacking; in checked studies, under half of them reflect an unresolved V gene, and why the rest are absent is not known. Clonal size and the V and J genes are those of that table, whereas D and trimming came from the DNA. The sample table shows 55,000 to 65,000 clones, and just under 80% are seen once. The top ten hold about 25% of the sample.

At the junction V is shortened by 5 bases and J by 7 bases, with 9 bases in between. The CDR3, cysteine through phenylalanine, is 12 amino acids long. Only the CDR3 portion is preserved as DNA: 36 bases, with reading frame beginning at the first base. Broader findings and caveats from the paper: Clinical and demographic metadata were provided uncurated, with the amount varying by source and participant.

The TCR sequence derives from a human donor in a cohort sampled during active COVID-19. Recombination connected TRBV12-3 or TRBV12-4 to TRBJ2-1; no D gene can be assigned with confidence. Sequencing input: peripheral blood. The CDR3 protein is CASSLRWNEQFF. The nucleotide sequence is TGTGCCAGCAGTCTGAGGTGGAATGAGCAGTTCTTC.